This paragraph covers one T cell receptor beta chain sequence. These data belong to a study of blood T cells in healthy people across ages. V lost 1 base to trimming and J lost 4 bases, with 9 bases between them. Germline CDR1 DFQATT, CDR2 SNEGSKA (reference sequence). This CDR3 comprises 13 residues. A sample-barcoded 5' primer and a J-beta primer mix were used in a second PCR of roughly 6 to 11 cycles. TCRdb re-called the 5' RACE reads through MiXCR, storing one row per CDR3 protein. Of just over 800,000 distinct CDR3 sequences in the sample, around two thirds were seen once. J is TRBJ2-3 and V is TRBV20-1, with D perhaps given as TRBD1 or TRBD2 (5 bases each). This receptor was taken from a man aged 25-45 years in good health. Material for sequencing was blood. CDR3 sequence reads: CSARVATADTQYF. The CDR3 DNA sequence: TGCAGTGCTAGAGTAGCGACAGCAGATACGCAGTATTTT.